Given below is one T cell receptor beta chain in context. What this receptor recognizes is not known. The input lacks base qualities; no much larger clone sits a single base away. The instrument given in TCRdb is Illumina NovaSeq 6000. TCRalpha and TCRbeta cDNA libraries were built by 5'RACE with constant-segment primers, adding sample barcodes and unique molecular identifiers. Trizol reagent was used to extract RNA from every sample. Libraries were amplified in two PCR steps, with a second sample barcode and Illumina TruSeq adapters added in the second step. Sequencing of the libraries was done on an Illumina NovaSeq, producing 2 x 150 bp paired-end reads. The original pipeline was this. With migec v1.2.7, reads were demultiplexed and then collapsed into UMI-guided consensus sequences. Using mixcr v2.1.11, the UMI consensuses were aligned to TRA and TRB V and J templates and assembled into clonotypes. Clonotypes were classified as expanded or contracted when called significant by both edgeR and NoisET, with noise models trained on biological replicates. edgeR calls used a false discovery rate-adjusted p below 0.01 and a log2 fold-change threshold of 1. As an exploratory analysis of dynamics, max-normalized trajectories of the 1000 most abundant clonotypes were examined with PCA combined with hierarchical clustering. Each responding clone was given a CD4 or CD8 phenotype based on the CD4+ and CD8+ repertoires, which had been sequenced separately. Clones were called with MiXCR by TCRdb after fastp trimmed the public reads at Q25, and only in-frame beta chains were retained. Rows merge per CDR3 protein into single entries with the most common DNA and genes. Clone size and V and J calls follow TCRdb, not the original study. This sample is represented by 250,000 or so distinct CDR3 sequences; under 20% of them were singletons. The ten largest clones take up more than 20% of the sample.

The entry originates in a study of T-cell memory formation after mild COVID-19 (dated by TCRdb to the early 2020s). General notes on the study: TCR sequence clusters from the two donors were largely donor specific. Longitudinal TCRalpha and TCRbeta repertoire sequencing tracked T-cell clones expanding and contracting after mild COVID-19 in two donors. Two young, previously healthy adult volunteers, one female and one male, were included in the cohort.

V and J are truncated by 5 bases and 7 bases respectively, leaving an intervening sequence of 18 bases. From the germline V gene, CDR1 is SGHTA and CDR2 is FQGNSA. The CDR3 runs 16 amino acids, cysteine and phenylalanine included. Only CDR3 DNA is held: 48 bases, read in frame from base 1. General study outcomes and caveats: SARS-CoV-2 specificity of the second-wave clones peaking on day 37 was not confirmed. Contracting CD4+ clones were found mainly in CM and EM memory subsets, while CD8+ clones were enriched in EMRA. The study included only a couple of mild cases, and larger cohorts that include severe cases with pre-infection samples were judged to be necessary. Balanced CD4/CD8 phenotypes were observed for clones contracting from day 15 to 85, whereas a bias towards CD4+ was observed for a second wave of clones expanding from day 15 to 37. Some responding clones were detected in pre-infection memory, which suggested that pre-existing cross-reactive memory T cells had joined the SARS-CoV-2 response.

Ficoll-Paque density gradient centrifugation was the method used to isolate PBMCs. This TCR was recovered from a man younger than 35 who had mild COVID-19 (a few samples of this study predate the infection). The sample titles of this study are shuffled in the database, so cell type and time point are left out; the donor was told from shared clones. Sequencing was done on a sample of PBMCs or a T cell subset sorted from them (not recorded which). Recombination linked TRBV7-2 to TRBJ1-6; the D gene lacks a confident call. Read as DNA, the sequence is TGTGCCAGCAGCGTCAACTCTCGGGGTAACAATTCACCCCTCCACTTT. Translated, this gives CASSVNSRGNNSPLHF.